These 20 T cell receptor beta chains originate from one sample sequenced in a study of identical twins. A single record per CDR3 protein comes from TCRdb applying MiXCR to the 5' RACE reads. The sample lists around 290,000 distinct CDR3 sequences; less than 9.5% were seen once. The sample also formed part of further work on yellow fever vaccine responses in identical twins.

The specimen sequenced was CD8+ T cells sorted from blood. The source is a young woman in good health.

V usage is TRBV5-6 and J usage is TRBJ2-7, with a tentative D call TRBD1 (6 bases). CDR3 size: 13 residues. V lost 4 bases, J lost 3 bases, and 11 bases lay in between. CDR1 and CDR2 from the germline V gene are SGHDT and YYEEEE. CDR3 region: CASSHGTLYEQYF. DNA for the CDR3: TGTGCCAGCAGCCATGGGACACTCTACGAGCAGTACTTC.

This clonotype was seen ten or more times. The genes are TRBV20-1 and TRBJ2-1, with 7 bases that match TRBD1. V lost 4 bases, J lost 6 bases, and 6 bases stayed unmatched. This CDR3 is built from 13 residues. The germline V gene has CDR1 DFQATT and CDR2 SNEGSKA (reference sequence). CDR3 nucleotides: TGCAGTGCTAATAGACAGGGTAGCAATGAGCAGTTCTTC. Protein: CSANRQGSNEQFF.

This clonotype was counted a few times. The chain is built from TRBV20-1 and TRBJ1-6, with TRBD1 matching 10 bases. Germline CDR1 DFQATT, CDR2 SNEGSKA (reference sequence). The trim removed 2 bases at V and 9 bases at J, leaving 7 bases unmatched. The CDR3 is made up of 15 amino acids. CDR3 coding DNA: TGCAGTGCTAGATCAGGGACAGGGGATTCTTCACCCCTCCACTTT. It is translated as CSARSGTGDSSPLHF.

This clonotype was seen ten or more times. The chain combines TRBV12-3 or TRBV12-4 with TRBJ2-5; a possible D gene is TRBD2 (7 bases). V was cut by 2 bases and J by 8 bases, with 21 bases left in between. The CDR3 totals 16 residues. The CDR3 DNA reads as TGTGCCAGCAGTTTACGGGGCGGGGGCCCTGGGGATACCCAGTACTTC. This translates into CASSLRGGGPGDTQYF.

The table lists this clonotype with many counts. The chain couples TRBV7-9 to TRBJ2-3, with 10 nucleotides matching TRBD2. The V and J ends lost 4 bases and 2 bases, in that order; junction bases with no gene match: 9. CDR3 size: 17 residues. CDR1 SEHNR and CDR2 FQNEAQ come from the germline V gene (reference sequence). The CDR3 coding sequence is TGTGCCAGCAGCTCAATGGGACTAGCGACAAACACAGATACGCAGTATTTT. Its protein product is CASSSMGLATNTDTQYF.

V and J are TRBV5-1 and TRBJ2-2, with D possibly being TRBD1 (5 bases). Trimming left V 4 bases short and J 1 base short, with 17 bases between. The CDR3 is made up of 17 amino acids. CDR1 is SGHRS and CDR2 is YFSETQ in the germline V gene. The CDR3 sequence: CASSVDILAVNTGELFF. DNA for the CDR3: TGCGCCAGCAGCGTGGACATCCTTGCCGTGAACACCGGGGAGCTGTTTTTT.

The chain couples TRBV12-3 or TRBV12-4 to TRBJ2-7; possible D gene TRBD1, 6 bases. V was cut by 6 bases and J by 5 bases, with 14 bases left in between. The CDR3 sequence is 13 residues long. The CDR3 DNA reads TGTGCCAGCAGGATCGGGACATTCAACGAGCAGTACTTC. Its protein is CASRIGTFNEQYF.

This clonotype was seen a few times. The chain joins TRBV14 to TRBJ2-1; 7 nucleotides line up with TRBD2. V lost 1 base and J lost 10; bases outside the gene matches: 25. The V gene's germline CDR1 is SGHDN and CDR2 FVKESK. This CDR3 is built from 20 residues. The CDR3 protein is CASSQGYLAEPFSATEEQFF. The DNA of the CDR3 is TGTGCCAGCAGCCAAGGTTATCTAGCGGAGCCCTTTTCCGCCACGGAGGAGCAGTTCTTC.

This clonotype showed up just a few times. The CDR3 sequence is CAVGGETQYF. The CDR3 bases are TGTGCCGTCGGGGGAGAGACCCAGTACTTC. The chain joins TRBV7-2 to TRBJ2-5; tentatively, D is TRBD2 (6 bases). CDR1 is SGHTA, CDR2 FQGNSA, per germline. The CDR3 extends over 10 amino acids. The ends were cut back, 11 bases at V and 4 bases at J, with 8 bases in the middle. Full variable domain (remainder filled in from reference TRBV7-2 and TRBJ2-5): GAGVSQSPSNKVTEKGKDVELRCDPISGHTALYWYRQSLGQGLEFLIYFQGNSAPDKSGLPSDRFSAERTGGSVSTLTIQRTQQEDSAVYLCAVGGETQYFGPGTRLLVL.

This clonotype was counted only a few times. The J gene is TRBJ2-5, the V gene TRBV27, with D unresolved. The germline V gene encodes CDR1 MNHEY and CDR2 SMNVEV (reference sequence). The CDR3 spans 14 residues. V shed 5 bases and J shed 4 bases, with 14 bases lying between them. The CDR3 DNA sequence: TGTGCCAGCAGTCCCCTCCCAATCCCAGAGACCCAGTACTTC. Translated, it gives CASSPLPIPETQYF.

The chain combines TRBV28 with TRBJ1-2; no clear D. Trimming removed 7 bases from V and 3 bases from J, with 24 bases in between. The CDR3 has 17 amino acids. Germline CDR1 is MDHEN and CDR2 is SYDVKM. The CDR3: CASKRLWLRELDYGYTF. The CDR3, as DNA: TGTGCCAGCAAAAGGTTATGGTTACGGGAATTGGACTATGGCTACACCTTC.

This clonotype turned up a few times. This chain's CDR3 is CSVEVAGGSEQYF. The CDR3 nucleotides read TGCAGCGTTGAGGTAGCGGGGGGATCTGAGCAGTACTTC. The chain recombines TRBV29-1 with TRBJ2-7; 10 nucleotides agree with TRBD2. The CDR3 has 13 amino acids. Per the germline V gene, CDR1 is SQVTM and CDR2 is ANQGSEA. V trimming: 3 bases; J trimming: 7 bases; junction bases outside the gene matches: 6.

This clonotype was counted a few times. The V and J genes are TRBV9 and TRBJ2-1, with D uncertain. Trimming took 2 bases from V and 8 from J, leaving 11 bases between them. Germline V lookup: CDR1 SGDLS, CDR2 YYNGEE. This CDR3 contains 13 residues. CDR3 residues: CASSVWGFDEQFF. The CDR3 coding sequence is TGTGCCAGCAGCGTGTGGGGATTCGATGAGCAGTTCTTC.

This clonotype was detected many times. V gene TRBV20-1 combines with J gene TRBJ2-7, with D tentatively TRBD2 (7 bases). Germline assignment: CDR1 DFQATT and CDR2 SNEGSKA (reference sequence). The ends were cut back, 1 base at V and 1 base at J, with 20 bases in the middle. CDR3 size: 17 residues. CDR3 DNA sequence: TGCAGTGCTAGAGGAGGCGCCGGGGGGCCGGAATCCTACGAGCAGTACTTC. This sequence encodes CSARGGAGGPESYEQYF.

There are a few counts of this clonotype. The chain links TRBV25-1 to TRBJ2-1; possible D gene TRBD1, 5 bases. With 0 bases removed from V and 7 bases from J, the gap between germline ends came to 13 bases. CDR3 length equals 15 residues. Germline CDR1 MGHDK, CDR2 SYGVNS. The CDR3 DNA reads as TGTGCCAGCAGTGAATATCGGGCCAGGGCAAATGAGCAGTTCTTC. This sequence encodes CASSEYRARANEQFF.

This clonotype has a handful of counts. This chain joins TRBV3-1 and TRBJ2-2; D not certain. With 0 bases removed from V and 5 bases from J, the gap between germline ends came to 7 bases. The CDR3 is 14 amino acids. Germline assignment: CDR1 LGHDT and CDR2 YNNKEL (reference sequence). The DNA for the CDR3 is TGTGCCAGCAGCCAAGACTCCCTTACCGGGGAGCTGTTTTTT. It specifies CASSQDSLTGELFF.

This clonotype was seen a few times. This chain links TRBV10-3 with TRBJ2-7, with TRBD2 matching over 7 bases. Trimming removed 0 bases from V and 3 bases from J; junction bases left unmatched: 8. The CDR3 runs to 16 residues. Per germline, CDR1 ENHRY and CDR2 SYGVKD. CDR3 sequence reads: CAISESSRDYIYEQYF. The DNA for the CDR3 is TGTGCCATCAGTGAGTCGAGTCGGGACTACATCTACGAGCAGTACTTC.

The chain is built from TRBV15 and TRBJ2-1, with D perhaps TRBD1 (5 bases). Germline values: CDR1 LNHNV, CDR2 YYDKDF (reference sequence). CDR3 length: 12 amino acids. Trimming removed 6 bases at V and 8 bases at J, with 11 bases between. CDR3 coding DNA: TGTGCCACCAGAACAGGACCCGATGAGCAGTTCTTC. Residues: CATRTGPDEQFF.

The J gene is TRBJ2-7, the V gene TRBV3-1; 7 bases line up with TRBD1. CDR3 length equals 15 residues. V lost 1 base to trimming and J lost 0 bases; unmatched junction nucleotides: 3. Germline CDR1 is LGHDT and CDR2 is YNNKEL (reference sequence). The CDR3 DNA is TGTGCCAGCAGCCAAGGTAGGGGGCGCTCCTACGAGCAGTACTTC. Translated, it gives CASSQGRGRSYEQYF.

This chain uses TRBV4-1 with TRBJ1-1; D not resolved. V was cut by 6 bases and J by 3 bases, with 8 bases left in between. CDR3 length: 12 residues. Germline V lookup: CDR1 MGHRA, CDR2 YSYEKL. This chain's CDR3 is CASRLPHTEAFF. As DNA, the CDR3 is TGCGCCAGCAGACTCCCCCACACTGAAGCTTTCTTT.